The rows below give T cell receptor beta chains drawn from one sample of a study of CD8+ T cells in alopecia areata. This table comes from immunoSEQ multiplex PCR, and its TCRdb copy is limited to in-frame clones, with some not included. The profile shows approximately 210,000 clones, 64% of them singletons. The sample here was CD4+ T cells sorted from blood, taken at week 4, from a patient treated with tofacitinib. These receptors were collected from a human donor with alopecia areata. CDR3s include the opening cysteine and the closing phenylalanine or tryptophan. D genes are given only for firm matches. Clone size is given for some rows only: seen once, a few or many times, or a class if the clone is expanded.

>TRBV5-1|TRBJ1-2|14|.|TRBD1
TGCGCCAGCACCTTGGACCAGGGGGCAGGAGGCTACACCTTC
CASTLDQGAGGYTF
>TRBV29-1|TRBJ1-2|12|.|.
TGCAGCGTTACCGGGACGGACTATGGCTACACCTTC
CSVTGTDYGYTF
>TRBV25-1|TRBJ1-4|18|few|TRBD1
TGTGCCAGCAGTTGGGACTACGGAGGACAGGGGGCACAAGAAAAACTGTTTTTT
CASSWDYGGQGAQEKLFF
>TRBV4-1|TRBJ2-6|20|.|.
TGCGCCAGCAGCCAAGACGGAAGGGGTAGAGTGGACTCTGGGGCCAACGTCCTGACTTTC
CASSQDGRGRVDSGANVLTF
>TRBV6-5|TRBJ2-5|13|few|.
TGTGCCAGCAGCGCGACGTACCAAGAGACCCAGTACTTC
CASSATYQETQYF
>TRBV13|TRBJ2-5|14|.|.
TGTGCCAGCAGCTTAGATCCGTCCCAAGAGACCCAGTACTTC
CASSLDPSQETQYF
>TRBV30|TRBJ1-1|15|.|.
TGTGCCTGGAGACGGGCGGCATCGGGTAACACTGAAGCTTTCTTT
CAWRRAASGNTEAFF
>TRBV6-5|TRBJ1-6|11|.|.
TGTGCCAGCAGCCCTGGGGGACCCCTCCACTTT
CASSPGGPLHF
>TRBV7-2|TRBJ2-3|13|few|.
TGTGCCAGCAGCTCCCCAAGCACAGATACGCAGTATTTT
CASSSPSTDTQYF
>TRBV30|TRBJ2-7|14|few|.
TGTGCCTGGAAGAGCGGGCCTACTAGTCATCGGCAGTACTTC
CAWKSGPTSHRQYF
>TRBV29-1|TRBJ2-1|11|few|.
TGCAGCGTGGCAAGGTCGAATGAGCAGTTCTTC
CSVARSNEQFF
>TRBV14|TRBJ2-5|15|.|.
TGTGCCAGCAGCCAAGAAAGGGGCTACCAAGAGACCCAGTACTTC
CASSQERGYQETQYF
>TRBV2|TRBJ2-7|14|.|.
TGTGCCAGCAGGAGGAGCGAACCGTCCTACGAGCAGTACTTC
CASRRSEPSYEQYF
>TRBV4-1|TRBJ2-5|16|.|.
TGCGCCAGCAGCCAAGCGAGACGGGGGGCCCAAGAGACCCAGTACTTC
CASSQARRGAQETQYF
>TRBV29-1|TRBJ2-3|12|.|.
TGCAGCGTCAGGACAGACACAGATACGCAGTATTTT
CSVRTDTDTQYF
>TRBV5-1|TRBJ1-2|12|many|.
TGCGCCAGCAGCCCCGGCAGGGTGGACTACACCTTC
CASSPGRVDYTF
>TRBV5-1|TRBJ2-6|18|.|.
TGCGCCAGCAGGCTCGGAAACAGGGATAGGTCTGGGGCCAACGTCCTGACTTTC
CASRLGNRDRSGANVLTF
>TRBV5-4|TRBJ1-2|14|.|TRBD1
TGTGCCAGCAGCTCCGGACAGGGGGTCGGTGGCTACACCTTC
CASSSGQGVGGYTF
>TRBV4-3|TRBJ2-7|15|.|.
TGCGCCAGCAGCCAAGATCTTATAGCCCACTACGAGCAGTACTTC
CASSQDLIAHYEQYF
>TRBV6-1|TRBJ2-6|11|.|.
TGTGCCGCAACGGGGGCCAACGTCCTGACTTTC
CAATGANVLTF
>TRBV30|TRBJ1-6|13|few|.
TGTGCCTGGAGTCAAGGGGACACATCACCCCTCCACTTT
CAWSQGDTSPLHF
>TRBV30|TRBJ2-2|15|few|.
TGTGCCTGGAGTTTCGGAAGGGCGAACACCGGGGAGCTGTTTTTT
CAWSFGRANTGELFF
>TRBV9|TRBJ2-1|13|.|TRBD1
TGTGCCAGCAGCGAACAGGGGGGCGTGGAGCAGTTCTTC
CASSEQGGVEQFF
>TRBV25-1|TRBJ2-2|16|.|TRBD1
TGTGCCAGCAGGGAATCAGGGACAGGGGGCACCGGGGAGCTGTTTTTT
CASRESGTGGTGELFF
>TRBV5-6|TRBJ1-3|16|few|TRBD1
TGTGCCAGCAGCCTGGTGGACAGGGACTCTGGAAACACCATATATTTT
CASSLVDRDSGNTIYF
>TRBV5-5|TRBJ2-5|13|.|.
TGTGCCAGCAGCTTTTCGATGAGAGAGACCCAGTACTTC
CASSFSMRETQYF
>TRBV6-5|TRBJ1-2|11|.|.
TGTGCCAGCAGTTACGTTCTCGGCTACACCTTC
CASSYVLGYTF
>TRBV20-1|TRBJ2-1|11|.|.
TGCAGTGCTTCTACTTACAATGAGCAGTTCTTC
CSASTYNEQFF
>TRBV9|TRBJ1-2|17|few|TRBD1
TGTGCCAGCAGCGCGACAGGGGGCGTTGGGAGTCGCTATGGCTACACCTTC
CASSATGGVGSRYGYTF
>TRBV7-7|TRBJ2-3|13|.|.
TGTGCTAGCAGCTTAGACCCTACAAATACGCAGTATTTT
CASSLDPTNTQYF
>TRBV30|TRBJ1-6|12|.|.
TGTGCCTGGACCCCTCCAAATTCACCCCTCCACTTT
CAWTPPNSPLHF
>TRBV11-2|TRBJ2-2|16|few|TRBD1
TGTGCCAGCAGCCAACTTAGGGGGCCAACCACCGGGGAGCTGTTTTTT
CASSQLRGPTTGELFF
>TRBV7-2|TRBJ2-5|15|.|.
TGTGCCAGCAGCTTGGGCGGGGGCCAGGGGGAGACCCAGTACTTC
CASSLGGGQGETQYF
>TRBV30|TRBJ1-1|15|.|.
TGTGCCTGGAGTGGACTACGGGGGGCGAGCACTGAAGCTTTCTTT
CAWSGLRGASTEAFF
>TRBV7-2|TRBJ1-2|14|.|.
TGTGCCAGCAGCTCTGGGGGCCGCCTCATCGGCTACACCTTC
CASSSGGRLIGYTF
>TRBV7-6|TRBJ2-2|16|few|.
TGTGCCAGCAGCTTAGCCGGGAGTGGGGGCACCGGGGAGCTGTTTTTT
CASSLAGSGGTGELFF
>TRBV18|TRBJ2-5|16|.|TRBD1
TGTGCCAGCTCACCACCGAGGGACAGGCAGCAAGAGACCCAGTACTTC
CASSPPRDRQQETQYF
>TRBV30|TRBJ2-2|14|.|.
TGTGCCTGGAGTGTACCCGGTAACACCGGGGAGCTGTTTTTT
CAWSVPGNTGELFF
>TRBV11-3|TRBJ2-5|15|few|.
TGTGCCAGCAGCTTATTCGAGGGGCCGCAAGAGACCCAGTACTTC
CASSLFEGPQETQYF
>TRBV11-2|TRBJ2-1|15|.|TRBD1
TGTGCCAGCAGTTCCGGGACAGGACCCTACAATGAGCAGTTCTTC
CASSSGTGPYNEQFF
>TRBV7-2|TRBJ1-2|14|.|.
TGTGCCAGCAGCTTAGGAGAGCAGGGAGGAGGCTACACCTTC
CASSLGEQGGGYTF
>TRBV6-1|TRBJ2-5|14|.|.
TGTGCCAGCAGTGAAGTTTCGGCCCAAGAGACCCAGTACTTC
CASSEVSAQETQYF
>TRBV5-1|TRBJ1-1|16|.|.
TGCGCCAGCAGCTTGGATTGGGGGGCACTGAACACTGAAGCTTTCTTT
CASSLDWGALNTEAFF
>TRBV5-1|TRBJ1-2|18|.|TRBD1
TGCGCCGCTTCAATGATTCGGGACAGGGGGCTCCTTAACTATGGCTACACCTTC
CAASMIRDRGLLNYGYTF
>TRBV27|TRBJ1-1|12|few|TRBD1
TGTGCCAGCAGTGATCCGGGACAGAAAGCTTTCTTT
CASSDPGQKAFF
>TRBV30|TRBJ2-5|13|.|.
TGTGCCTGGATACTAGGGGGCCAAGAGACCCAGTACTTC
CAWILGGQETQYF
>TRBV23-1|TRBJ1-5|16|.|.
TGCGCCAGCGGCTACATACGCATCTATAGCAATCAGCCCCAGCATTTT
CASGYIRIYSNQPQHF